The 11 T cell receptor beta chains below were found in one sample sequenced in a study of cytomegalovirus exposure and HLA in healthy donors. The PCR made use of 60 Vbeta and 13 Jbeta primers. Produced via immunoSEQ multiplex PCR; TCRdb's table is partial and in-frame only. This table holds 150,000 to 200,000 clones, approximately 82% found once. Sequenced sample: PBMCs. The receptors derive from a woman between 18 and 29 years old in good health and CMV-seronegative.

The gene calls are TRBV5-1 and TRBJ2-1, with 7 positions matching TRBD2. Germline V gene sequence: CDR1 SGHRS, CDR2 YFSETQ. V shed 3 bases and J 0 bases; nucleotides not matched to a gene: 3. The CDR3 is made up of 15 amino acids. The DNA of the CDR3 is TGCGCCAGCAGCTGGGGGGGTAGCTCCTACAATGAGCAGTTCTTC. Translated, it gives CASSWGGSSYNEQFF.

The V and J genes are TRBV6-5 and TRBJ2-1, with TRBD1 identical over 12 bases. Germline V lookup: CDR1 MNHEY, CDR2 SVGAGI. The length of the CDR3 is 14 residues. The trim removed 8 bases at V and 7 bases at J, leaving 6 bases unmatched. CDR3 in DNA: TGTGCCAGCCGCCGGGACAGGGGGCTTAATGAGCAGTTCTTC. Translated, it gives CASRRDRGLNEQFF.

This clone was seen only once. V gene TRBV28 combines with J gene TRBJ1-5; 7 positions agree with TRBD1. CDR1 MDHEN and CDR2 SYDVKM come from the germline V gene. CDR3 length: 15 residues. Germline trimming cut 5 bases from V and 6 bases from J; bases unmatched to any gene: 10. The CDR3 DNA follows: TGTGCCAGCAGTCCCATAGACAGGGCCAGTCAGCCCCAGCATTTT. It yields the protein CASSPIDRASQPQHF.

The CDR3 region has the DNA TGTGCCAGCAGGCCAGTGGGAGGGTGGTACCAAGAGACCCAGTACTTC. Translating it yields CASRPVGGWYQETQYF. J is TRBJ2-5 and V is TRBV7-2; 7 bases are shared with TRBD2. Losses at the gene ends were 6 bases for V and 0 bases for J; bases not matched to a gene: 10. Per germline, CDR1 SGHTA and CDR2 FQGNSA. This CDR3 is built from 16 residues.

The rearrangement uses TRBV29-1 and TRBJ1-1; D gene ambiguous. This CDR3 is built from 14 residues. Trimming took off 4 bases at V and 1 base at J, with 13 bases between the two ends. Germline V CDR1 and CDR2: SQVTM, ANQGSEA. The CDR3 nucleotides are TGCAGCGTTGCTCGGGATTATTCGAACACTGAAGCTTTCTTT. Its translation is CSVARDYSNTEAFF.

The chain combines TRBV4-1 with TRBJ2-1; 13 bases agree with TRBD2. The length of the CDR3 is 17 residues. The germline V gene has CDR1 MGHRA and CDR2 YSYEKL. V gave up 8 bases and J gave up 9 bases; unmatched junction bases: 16. For the CDR3, the DNA is TGCGCCAGCTCCGAGGGACTAGCGGGATTCGCCCGGGCTGAGCAGTTCTTC. Its translation is CASSEGLAGFARAEQFF.

The CDR3: CAWSPTSGRPNEQFF. CDR3 DNA: TGTGCCTGGAGTCCCACTAGCGGGAGGCCGAATGAGCAGTTCTTC. The chain joins TRBV30 to TRBJ2-1, with TRBD2 matching over 12 bases. CDR1 GTSNPN and CDR2 SVGIG come from the germline V gene (reference sequence). The CDR3 is 15 residues long. The ends lost 2 bases at V and 7 bases at J; junction bases unmatched: 6.

The V and J genes are TRBV11-3 and TRBJ2-2; 10 nucleotides agree with TRBD1. The CDR3 sequence is 16 residues long. Germline values: CDR1 SGHNT, CDR2 YENEEA. J lost 6 bases, V lost 4 bases, and 8 bases had no gene match. The CDR3 is CASSSRDRGISGELFF. The CDR3 DNA sequence: TGTGCCAGCAGCTCCCGGGACAGGGGAATTTCCGGGGAGCTGTTTTTT.

This chain uses TRBV10-1 with TRBJ1-1; 7 bases agree with TRBD1. Per germline, CDR1 WNHNN and CDR2 SYGVQD (reference sequence). V lost 7 bases, J lost 3 bases, and 14 bases stayed unmatched. There are 16 residues in the CDR3. CDR3 bases: TGCGCCAGCACCCAAGGGACAGTCGGCTGGTACACTGAAGCTTTCTTT. Its translation is CASTQGTVGWYTEAFF.

V and J are TRBV25-1 and TRBJ2-2; 9 nucleotides line up with TRBD1. Looked up from germline, CDR1 is MGHDK and CDR2 is SYGVNS. This CDR3 has 18 amino acids. V trimming: 1 base; J trimming: 6 bases; junction bases outside the gene matches: 12. The CDR3 nucleotides are TGTGCCAGCAGTGAATGGGCCGGGACAGGGAATTACGCCGGGGAGCTGTTTTTT. It translates to CASSEWAGTGNYAGELFF.

The genes are TRBV28 and TRBJ1-1; 7 positions match TRBD1. After removal of 7 bases from V and 12 bases from J, the junction contained 20 bases not matched to a gene. Germline-derived CDR1 and CDR2 are MDHEN and SYDVKM. CDR3 size: 15 residues. The CDR3 DNA reads TGTGCCAGCACCATAGGGGGCCAGGGTGACGGTGGAACTTTCTTT. Protein product: CASTIGGQGDGGTFF.